This paragraph covers one T cell receptor beta chain sequence. V lost 1 base and J lost 3, with 16 bases in between. Germline CDR1 reads GTSNPN; CDR2 reads SVGIG (reference sequence). This CDR3 spans 15 amino acids. The data belong to a study of patients and donors after allogeneic stem cell transplantation. TCRdb independently ran MiXCR on the RT-PCR reads; one entry per CDR3 protein. This table has hundreds of thousands of distinct CDR3 sequences, more than 15% appearing once. The sequence was obtained from a human donor who was either an allogeneic HSCT recipient or a stem cell or donor lymphocyte infusion donor (not recorded which). It is not recorded whose cells these are; they may come from a transplant donor. The specimen was blood, either unsorted or a sorted T cell fraction (not recorded which). The gene calls are TRBV30 and TRBJ2-7; D may match TRBD1 or TRBD2 (5 bases each). The CDR3 coding sequence is TGTGCCTGGAGTGGAGTGGGACCGCACTTCTACGAGCAGTACTTC. Residues: CAWSGVGPHFYEQYF.